This is a list of T cell receptor beta chains from one sample in a study of graft-versus-host responses after intestinal transplantation. These receptors have no known antigen. Data came from immunoSEQ multiplex PCR; TCRdb stores just in-frame clones and leaves some out. Here the sample spans about 110,000 clones, approximately 88% being singletons. The material was unstimulated CD4+ T cells sorted from spleen or lymph node cells, obtained before transplant. The source of these receptors is a human donor who was the organ donor for an intestinal transplant. CDR3s include the opening cysteine and the closing phenylalanine or tryptophan. Each record gives: V gene, clone size, D gene, J gene, CDR3 DNA, CDR3 protein. A D gene is named only where the DNA matches it firmly. Size is omitted from some rows. Given values are once, few, many or a class for expanded clones.

>TRBV4-2|.|.|TRBJ1-2
TGTGCCAGCAGCCAAGGACAGTCTAACTATGGCTACACCTTC
CASSQGQSNYGYTF
>TRBV5-1|once|.|TRBJ2-7
TGCGCCAGCAGCGAGGACAACTCCTACGAGCAGTACTTC
CASSEDNSYEQYF
>TRBV5-1|.|TRBD1|TRBJ1-1
TGCGCCAGCAGCTTGCGGACAGGGAAGAACACTGAAGCTTTCTTT
CASSLRTGKNTEAFF
>TRBV7-6|.|TRBD1|TRBJ1-3
TGTGCCAGCAGCTTACGGACAGGGTTCGGAAACACCATATATTTT
CASSLRTGFGNTIYF
>TRBV9|.|TRBD1|TRBJ2-3
TGTGCCAGCAGCGTAGGCGTCTCGCCAGGGGGTGATACGCAGTATTTT
CASSVGVSPGGDTQYF
>TRBV2|.|.|TRBJ1-4
TGTGCCAGCAGAAACGAGGAGGGAGAAAAACTGTTTTTT
CASRNEEGEKLFF
>TRBV2|.|.|TRBJ2-5
TGTGCCAGCAGTGAAGTGACAGGAGGGGAGACCCAGTACTTC
CASSEVTGGETQYF
>TRBV6-5|.|.|TRBJ1-2
TGTGCCAGCCGAATACGGGGGAACTATGGCTACACCTTC
CASRIRGNYGYTF
>TRBV6-1|.|TRBD1|TRBJ1-3
TGTGCCAGCAGCGACGTCCCGGGACAGGGAACCATATATTTT
CASSDVPGQGTIYF
>TRBV5-1|.|TRBD1|TRBJ2-3
TGCGCCAGCAGCCAGACAGGGGGCAGGTCAGATACGCAGTATTTT
CASSQTGGRSDTQYF
>TRBV27|.|TRBD2|TRBJ2-2
TGTGCCAGTAAAATAGCGGGGGGGACCGGGGAGCTGTTTTTT
CASKIAGGTGELFF
>TRBV13|.|TRBD1|TRBJ2-5
TGTGCCAGCAGCTCCGGACAGGGGGCAGGGACCCAGTACTTC
CASSSGQGAGTQYF
>TRBV6-5|.|TRBD1|TRBJ1-2
TGTGCCAGCAGTTACGACAGGGGAATTCACCGAGGCTACACCTTC
CASSYDRGIHRGYTF
>TRBV20-1|.|.|TRBJ2-3
TGCAGTGCTCCCCGATGGGATACGCAGTATTTT
CSAPRWDTQYF
>TRBV6-6|.|.|TRBJ2-2
TGTGCCAGCAGCAAGGACAGTCCGAACACCGGGGAGCTGTTTTTT
CASSKDSPNTGELFF
>TRBV18|.|.|TRBJ1-5
TGTGCCAGCTCACCAAGGGACGGCTACAATCAGCCCCAGCATTTT
CASSPRDGYNQPQHF
>TRBV5-1|few|.|TRBJ1-6
TGCGCCAGCAGCTTGGGGGGGAGCTCCTATAATTCACCCCTCCACTTT
CASSLGGSSYNSPLHF
>TRBV7-9|.|.|TRBJ2-7
TGTGCCAGCAGCTTAGTTGGGGGGCTGGGCGAGCAGTACTTC
CASSLVGGLGEQYF
>TRBV25-1|.|TRBD1|TRBJ2-5
TGTGCCAGCAGAAAGACAGGGGGCCTAGAGACCCAGTACTTC
CASRKTGGLETQYF